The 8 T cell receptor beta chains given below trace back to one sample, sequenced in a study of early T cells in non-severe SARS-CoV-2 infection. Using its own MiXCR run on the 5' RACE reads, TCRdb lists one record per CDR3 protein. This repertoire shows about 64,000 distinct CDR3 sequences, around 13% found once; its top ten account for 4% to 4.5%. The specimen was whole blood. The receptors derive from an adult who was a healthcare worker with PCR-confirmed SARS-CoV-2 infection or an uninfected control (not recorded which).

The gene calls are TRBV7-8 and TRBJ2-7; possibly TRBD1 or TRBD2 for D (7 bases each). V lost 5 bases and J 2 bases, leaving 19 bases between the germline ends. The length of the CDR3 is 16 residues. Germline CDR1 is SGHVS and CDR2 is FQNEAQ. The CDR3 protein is CASSLPGGAITYEQYF. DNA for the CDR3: TGTGCCAGCAGCCTGCCAGGGGGGGCTATCACCTACGAGCAGTACTTC.

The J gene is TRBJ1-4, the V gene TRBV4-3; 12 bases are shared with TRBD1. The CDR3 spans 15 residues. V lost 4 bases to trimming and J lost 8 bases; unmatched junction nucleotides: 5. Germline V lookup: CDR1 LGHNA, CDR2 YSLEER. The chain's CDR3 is CASSLGQGAREKLFF. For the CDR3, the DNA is TGCGCCAGCAGCCTGGGACAGGGGGCGCGGGAAAAACTGTTTTTT.

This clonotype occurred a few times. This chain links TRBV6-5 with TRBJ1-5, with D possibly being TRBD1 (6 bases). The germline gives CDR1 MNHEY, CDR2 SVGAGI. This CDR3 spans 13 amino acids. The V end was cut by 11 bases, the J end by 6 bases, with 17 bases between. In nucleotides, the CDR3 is TGTGCCGTATCACAGGGACGAAGTCAGCCCCAGCATTTT. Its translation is CAVSQGRSQPQHF.

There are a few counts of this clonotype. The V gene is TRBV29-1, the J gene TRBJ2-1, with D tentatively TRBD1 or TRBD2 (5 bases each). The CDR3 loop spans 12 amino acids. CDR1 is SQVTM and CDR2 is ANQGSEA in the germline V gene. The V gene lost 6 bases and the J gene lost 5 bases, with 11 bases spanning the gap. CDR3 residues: CSVPREHNEQFF. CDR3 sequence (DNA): TGCAGCGTCCCCAGGGAGCACAATGAGCAGTTCTTC.

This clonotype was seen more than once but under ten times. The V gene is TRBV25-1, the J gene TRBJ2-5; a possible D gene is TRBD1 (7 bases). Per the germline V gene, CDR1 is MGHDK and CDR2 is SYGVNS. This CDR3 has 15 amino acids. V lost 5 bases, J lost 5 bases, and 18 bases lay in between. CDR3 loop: CASSPRQGLAETQYF. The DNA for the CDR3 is TGTGCCAGCAGTCCTCGACAGGGTCTAGCGGAGACCCAGTACTTC.

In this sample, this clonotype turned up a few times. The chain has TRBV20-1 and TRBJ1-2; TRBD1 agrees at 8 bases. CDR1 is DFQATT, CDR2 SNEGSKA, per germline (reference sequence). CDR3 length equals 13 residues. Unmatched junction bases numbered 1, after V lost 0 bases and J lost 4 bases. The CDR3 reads CSARDTGGYGYTF. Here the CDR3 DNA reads TGCAGTGCTAGAGACACAGGGGGCTATGGCTACACCTTC.

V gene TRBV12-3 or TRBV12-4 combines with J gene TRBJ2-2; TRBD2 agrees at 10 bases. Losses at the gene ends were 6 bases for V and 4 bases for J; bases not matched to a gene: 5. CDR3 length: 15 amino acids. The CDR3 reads CASRLSGGITGELFF. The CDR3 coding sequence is TGTGCCAGCAGGCTTAGCGGGGGGATCACCGGGGAGCTGTTTTTT.

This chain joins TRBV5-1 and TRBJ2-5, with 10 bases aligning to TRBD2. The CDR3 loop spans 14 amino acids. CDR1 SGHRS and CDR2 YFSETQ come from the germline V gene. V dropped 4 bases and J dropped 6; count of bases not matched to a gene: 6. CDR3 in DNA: TGCGCCAGCAGCCCCTTAGCGGGGGGACAGACCCAGTACTTC. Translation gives CASSPLAGGQTQYF.